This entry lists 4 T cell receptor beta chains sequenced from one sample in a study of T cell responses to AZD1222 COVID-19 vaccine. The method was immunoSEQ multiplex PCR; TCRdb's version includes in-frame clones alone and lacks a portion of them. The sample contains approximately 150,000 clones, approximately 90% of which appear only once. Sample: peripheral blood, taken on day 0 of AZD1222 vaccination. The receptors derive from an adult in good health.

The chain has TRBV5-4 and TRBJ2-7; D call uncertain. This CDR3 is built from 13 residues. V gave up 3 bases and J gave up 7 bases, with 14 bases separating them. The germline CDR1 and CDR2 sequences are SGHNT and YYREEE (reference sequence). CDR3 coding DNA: TGTGCCAGCAGCTGGACCCTAGGTTGGGAGCAGTACTTC. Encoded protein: CASSWTLGWEQYF.

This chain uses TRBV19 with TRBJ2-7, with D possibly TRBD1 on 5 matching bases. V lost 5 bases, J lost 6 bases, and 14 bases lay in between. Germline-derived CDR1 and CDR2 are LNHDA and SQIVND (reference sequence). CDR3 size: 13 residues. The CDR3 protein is CASSSARQGEQYF. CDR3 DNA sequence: TGTGCCAGTAGTTCGGCACGTCAGGGCGAGCAGTACTTC.

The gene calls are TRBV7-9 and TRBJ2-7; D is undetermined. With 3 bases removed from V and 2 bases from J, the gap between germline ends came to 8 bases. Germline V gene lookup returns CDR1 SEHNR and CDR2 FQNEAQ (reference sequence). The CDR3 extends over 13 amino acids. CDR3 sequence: CASSFRTPYEQYF. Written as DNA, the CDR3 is TGTGCCAGCAGCTTTCGAACTCCCTACGAGCAGTACTTC. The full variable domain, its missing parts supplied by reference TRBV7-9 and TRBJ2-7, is DTGVSQNPRHKITKRGQNVTFRCDPISEHNRLYWYRQTLGQGPEFLTYFQNEAQLEKSRLLSDRFSAERPKGSFSTLEIQRTEQGDSAMYLCASSFRTPYEQYFGPGTRLTVT.

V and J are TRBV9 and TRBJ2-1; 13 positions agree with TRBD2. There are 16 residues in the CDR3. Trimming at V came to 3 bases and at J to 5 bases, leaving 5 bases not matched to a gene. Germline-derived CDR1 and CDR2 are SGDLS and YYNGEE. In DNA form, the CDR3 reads TGTGCCAGCAGCGCGCACGGGACTAGCGGGAACAATGAGCAGTTCTTC. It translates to CASSAHGTSGNNEQFF. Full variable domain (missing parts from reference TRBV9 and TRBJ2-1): DSGVTQTPKHLITATGQRVTLRCSPRSGDLSVYWYQQSLDQGLQFLIQYYNGEERAKGNILERFSAQQFPDLHSELNLSSLELGDSALYFCASSAHGTSGNNEQFFGPGTRLTVL.